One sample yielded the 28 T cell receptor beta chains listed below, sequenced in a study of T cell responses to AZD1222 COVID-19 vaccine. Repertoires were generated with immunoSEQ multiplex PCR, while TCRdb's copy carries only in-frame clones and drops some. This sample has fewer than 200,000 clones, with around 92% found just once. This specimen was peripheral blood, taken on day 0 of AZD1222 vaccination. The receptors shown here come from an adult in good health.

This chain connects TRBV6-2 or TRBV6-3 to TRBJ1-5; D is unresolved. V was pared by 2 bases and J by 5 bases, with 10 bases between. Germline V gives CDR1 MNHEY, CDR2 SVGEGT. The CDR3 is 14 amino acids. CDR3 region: CASSYRPPHQPQHF. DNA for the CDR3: TGTGCCAGCAGTTACCGACCTCCTCATCAGCCCCAGCATTTT.

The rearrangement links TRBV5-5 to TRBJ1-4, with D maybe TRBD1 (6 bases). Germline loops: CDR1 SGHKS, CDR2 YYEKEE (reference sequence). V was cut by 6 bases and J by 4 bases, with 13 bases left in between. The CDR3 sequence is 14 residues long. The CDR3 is CASTLTGNNEKLFF. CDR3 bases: TGTGCCAGCACCCTGACAGGAAATAATGAAAAACTGTTTTTT.

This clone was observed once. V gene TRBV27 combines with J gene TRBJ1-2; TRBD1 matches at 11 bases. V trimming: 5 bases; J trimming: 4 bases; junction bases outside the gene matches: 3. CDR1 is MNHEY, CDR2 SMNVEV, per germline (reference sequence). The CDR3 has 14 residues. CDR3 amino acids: CASSRTGGSYGYTF. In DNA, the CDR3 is TGTGCCAGCAGTCGGACAGGGGGCAGCTATGGCTACACCTTC.

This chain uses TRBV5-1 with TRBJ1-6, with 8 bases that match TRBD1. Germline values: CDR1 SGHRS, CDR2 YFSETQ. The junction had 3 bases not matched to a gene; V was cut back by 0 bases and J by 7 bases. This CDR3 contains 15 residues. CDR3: CASSLVGQGNSPLHF. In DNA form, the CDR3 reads TGCGCCAGCAGCTTGGTCGGACAGGGAAATTCACCCCTCCACTTT.

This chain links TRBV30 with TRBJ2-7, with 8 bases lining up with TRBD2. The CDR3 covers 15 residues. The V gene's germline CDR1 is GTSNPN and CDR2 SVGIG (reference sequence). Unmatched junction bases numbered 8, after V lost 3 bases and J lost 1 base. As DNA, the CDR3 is TGTGCCTGGAGCCGGGGGGGGAGTGGGTCCTACGAGCAGTACTTC. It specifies CAWSRGGSGSYEQYF.

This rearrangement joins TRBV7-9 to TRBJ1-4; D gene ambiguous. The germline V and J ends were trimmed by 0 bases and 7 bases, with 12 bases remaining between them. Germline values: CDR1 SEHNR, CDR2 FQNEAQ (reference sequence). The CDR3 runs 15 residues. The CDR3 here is CASSLAEIVSEKLFF. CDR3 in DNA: TGTGCCAGCAGCTTAGCGGAGATAGTAAGTGAAAAACTGTTTTTT.

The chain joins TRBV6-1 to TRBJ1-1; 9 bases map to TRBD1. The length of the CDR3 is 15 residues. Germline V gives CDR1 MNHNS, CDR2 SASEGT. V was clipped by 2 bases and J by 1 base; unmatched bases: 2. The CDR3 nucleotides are TGTGCCAGCAGTGAACCGGGACAGGGGAACACTGAAGCTTTCTTT. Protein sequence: CASSEPGQGNTEAFF.

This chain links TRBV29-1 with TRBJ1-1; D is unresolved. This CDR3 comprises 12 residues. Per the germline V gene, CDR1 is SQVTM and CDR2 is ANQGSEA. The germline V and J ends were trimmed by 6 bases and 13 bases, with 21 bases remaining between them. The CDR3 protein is CSVAREDMKLFF. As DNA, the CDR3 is TGCAGCGTCGCAAGGGAGGATATGAAGCTTTTCTTT.

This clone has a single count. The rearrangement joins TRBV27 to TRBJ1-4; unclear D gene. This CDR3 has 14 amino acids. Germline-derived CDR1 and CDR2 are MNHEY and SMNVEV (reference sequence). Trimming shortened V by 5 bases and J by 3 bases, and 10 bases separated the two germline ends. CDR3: CASSGLLANEKLFF. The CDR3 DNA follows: TGTGCCAGCAGTGGATTGTTGGCTAATGAAAAACTGTTTTTT.

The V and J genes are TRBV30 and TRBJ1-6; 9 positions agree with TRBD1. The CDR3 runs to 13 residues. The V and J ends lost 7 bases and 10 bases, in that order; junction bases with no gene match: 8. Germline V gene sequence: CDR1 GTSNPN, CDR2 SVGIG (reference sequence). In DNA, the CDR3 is TGTGCCTTCTCCGGACAGGGGATATCACCCCTCCACTTT. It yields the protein CAFSGQGISPLHF.

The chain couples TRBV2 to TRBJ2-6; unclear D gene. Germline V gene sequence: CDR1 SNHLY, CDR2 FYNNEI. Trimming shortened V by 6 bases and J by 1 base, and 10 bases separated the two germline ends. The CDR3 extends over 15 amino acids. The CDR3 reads CASRVPSSGANVLTF. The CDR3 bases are TGTGCCAGCAGGGTCCCCAGTTCTGGGGCCAACGTCCTGACTTTC.

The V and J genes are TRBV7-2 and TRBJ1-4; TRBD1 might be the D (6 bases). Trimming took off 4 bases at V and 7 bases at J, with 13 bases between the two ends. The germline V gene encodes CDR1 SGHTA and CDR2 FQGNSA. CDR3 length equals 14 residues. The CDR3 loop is CASSSDRALEKLFF. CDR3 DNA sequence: TGTGCCAGCAGCTCGGACAGAGCACTTGAAAAACTGTTTTTT.

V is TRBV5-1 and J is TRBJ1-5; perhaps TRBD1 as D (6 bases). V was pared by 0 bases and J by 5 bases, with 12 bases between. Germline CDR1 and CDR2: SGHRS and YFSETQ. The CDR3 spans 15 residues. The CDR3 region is CASSLVGGEYQPQHF. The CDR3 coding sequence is TGCGCCAGCAGCTTGGTAGGGGGGGAGTATCAGCCCCAGCATTTT.

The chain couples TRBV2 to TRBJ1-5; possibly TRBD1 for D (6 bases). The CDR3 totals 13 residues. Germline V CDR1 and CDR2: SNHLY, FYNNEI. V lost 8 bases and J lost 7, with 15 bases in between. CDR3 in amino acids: CASGVVGGQPQHF. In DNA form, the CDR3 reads TGTGCCAGCGGGGTCGTAGGGGGGCAGCCCCAGCATTTT.

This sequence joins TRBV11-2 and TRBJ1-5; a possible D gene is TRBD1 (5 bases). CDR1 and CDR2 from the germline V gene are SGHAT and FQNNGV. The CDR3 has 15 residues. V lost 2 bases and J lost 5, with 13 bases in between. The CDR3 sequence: CASSLHDSGDQPQHF. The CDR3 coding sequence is TGTGCCAGCAGCTTACACGACAGCGGCGATCAGCCCCAGCATTTT.

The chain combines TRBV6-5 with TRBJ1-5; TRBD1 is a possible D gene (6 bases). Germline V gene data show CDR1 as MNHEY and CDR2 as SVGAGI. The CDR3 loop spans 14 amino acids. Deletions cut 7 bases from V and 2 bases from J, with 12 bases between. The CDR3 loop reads CASTSRQGNQPQHF. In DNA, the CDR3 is TGTGCCAGCACCTCCAGACAGGGCAATCAGCCCCAGCATTTT.

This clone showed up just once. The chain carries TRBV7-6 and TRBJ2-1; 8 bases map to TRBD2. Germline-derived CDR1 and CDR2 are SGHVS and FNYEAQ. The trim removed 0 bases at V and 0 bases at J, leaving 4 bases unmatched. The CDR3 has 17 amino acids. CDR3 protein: CASSLAERGSSYNEQFF. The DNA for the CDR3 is TGTGCCAGCAGCTTAGCGGAGCGGGGGAGCTCCTACAATGAGCAGTTCTTC.

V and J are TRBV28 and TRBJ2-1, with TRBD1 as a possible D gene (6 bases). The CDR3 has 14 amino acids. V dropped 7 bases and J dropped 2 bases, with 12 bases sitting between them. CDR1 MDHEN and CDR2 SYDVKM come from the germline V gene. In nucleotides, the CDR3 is TGTGCCAGCACCCCGACAGGAGCCTACAATGAGCAGTTCTTC. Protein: CASTPTGAYNEQFF.

The DNA for the CDR3 is TGTGCCAGCAGTAAACAGGGCCGGAATCAGCCCCAGCATTTT. Translation gives CASSKQGRNQPQHF. V is TRBV6-5 and J is TRBJ1-5; a weak D match, TRBD1 (6 bases). The CDR3 loop spans 14 amino acids. Germline V lookup: CDR1 MNHEY, CDR2 SVGAGI. Trimming left V 5 bases short and J 4 bases short, with 12 bases between.

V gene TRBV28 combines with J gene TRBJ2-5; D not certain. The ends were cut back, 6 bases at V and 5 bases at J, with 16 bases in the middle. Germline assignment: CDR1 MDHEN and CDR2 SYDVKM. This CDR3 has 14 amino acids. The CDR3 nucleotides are TGTGCCAGCAGCTACGCCGGGTCCTGGGAGACCCAGTACTTC. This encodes CASSYAGSWETQYF. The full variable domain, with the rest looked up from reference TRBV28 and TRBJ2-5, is DVKVTQSSRYLVKRTGEKVFLECVQDMDHENMFWYRQDPGLGLRLIYFSYDVKMKEKGDIPEGYSVSREKKERFSLILESASTNQTSMYLCASSYAGSWETQYFGPGTRLLVL.

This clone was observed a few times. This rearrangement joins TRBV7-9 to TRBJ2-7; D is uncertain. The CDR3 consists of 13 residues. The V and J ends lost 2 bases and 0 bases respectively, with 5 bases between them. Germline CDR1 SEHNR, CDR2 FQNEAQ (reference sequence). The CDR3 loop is CASSLSASYEQYF. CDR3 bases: TGTGCCAGCAGCTTATCGGCCTCCTACGAGCAGTACTTC.

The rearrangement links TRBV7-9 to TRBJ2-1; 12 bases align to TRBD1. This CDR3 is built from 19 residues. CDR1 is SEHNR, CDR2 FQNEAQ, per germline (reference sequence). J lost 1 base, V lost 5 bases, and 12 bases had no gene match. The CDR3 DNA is TGTGCCAGCAGCCCCGGGACAGGGGGCCTAAGGGGTTCCTACAATGAGCAGTTCTTC. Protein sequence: CASSPGTGGLRGSYNEQFF.

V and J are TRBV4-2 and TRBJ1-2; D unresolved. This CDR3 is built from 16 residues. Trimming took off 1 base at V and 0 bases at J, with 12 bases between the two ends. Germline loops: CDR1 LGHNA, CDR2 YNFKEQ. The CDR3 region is CASSQGPEVANYGYTF. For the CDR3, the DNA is TGTGCCAGCAGCCAAGGTCCGGAGGTAGCTAACTATGGCTACACCTTC.

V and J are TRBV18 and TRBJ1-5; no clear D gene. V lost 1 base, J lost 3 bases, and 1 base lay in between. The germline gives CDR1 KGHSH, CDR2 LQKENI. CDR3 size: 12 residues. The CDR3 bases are TGTGCCAGCTCACCACTCAATCAGCCCCAGCATTTT. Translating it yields CASSPLNQPQHF.

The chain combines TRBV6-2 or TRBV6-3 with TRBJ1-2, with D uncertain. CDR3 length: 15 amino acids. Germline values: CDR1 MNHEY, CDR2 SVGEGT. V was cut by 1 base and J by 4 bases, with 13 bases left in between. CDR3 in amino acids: CASSYLPVRGYGYTF. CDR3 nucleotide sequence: TGTGCCAGCAGTTACTTGCCTGTAAGAGGCTATGGCTACACCTTC.

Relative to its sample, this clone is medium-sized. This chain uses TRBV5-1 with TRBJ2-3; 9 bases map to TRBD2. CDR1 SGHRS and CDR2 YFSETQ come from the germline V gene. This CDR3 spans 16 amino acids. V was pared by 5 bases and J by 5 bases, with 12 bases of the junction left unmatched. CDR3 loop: CASRMMRGGLGDTQYF. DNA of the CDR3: TGCGCCAGCAGGATGATGCGGGGGGGTCTTGGAGATACGCAGTATTTT.

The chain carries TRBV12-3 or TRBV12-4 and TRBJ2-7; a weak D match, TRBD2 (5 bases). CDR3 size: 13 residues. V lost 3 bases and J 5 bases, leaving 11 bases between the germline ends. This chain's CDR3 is CASSFGPGNEQYF. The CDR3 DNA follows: TGTGCCAGCAGTTTCGGGCCGGGGAACGAGCAGTACTTC.

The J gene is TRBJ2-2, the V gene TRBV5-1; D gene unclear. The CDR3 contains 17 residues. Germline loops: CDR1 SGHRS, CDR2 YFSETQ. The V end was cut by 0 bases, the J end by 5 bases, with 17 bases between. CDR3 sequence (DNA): TGCGCCAGCAGCTTGGCCGGCCTGACCGACTGGACCGGGGAGCTGTTTTTT. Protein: CASSLAGLTDWTGELFF.